This is a list of T cell receptor beta chains from one sample in a study of T cells after yellow fever vaccination. Via MiXCR, TCRdb re-called the 5' RACE reads, giving one row per CDR3 protein. The sample holds 250,000 or so distinct CDR3 sequences, more than 3.5% seen once. The material sequenced was PBMCs, taken 15 days after the yellow fever booster vaccination. These receptor sequences come from a man between 18 and 35 years old who received the YFV17D yellow fever vaccine. Each CDR3 is given with its conserved first and last residue. Each record gives: J gene, V gene, CDR3 length, D gene, CDR3 protein. The D gene is left open where the match is weak.

j_gene: TRBJ1-6
v_gene: TRBV12-3/TRBV12-4
len: 12
d_gene: NA
CDR3aa: CASSPLQGSLHF

j_gene: TRBJ2-2
v_gene: TRBV19
len: 14
d_gene: TRBD1
CDR3aa: CASKGQGDTGELFF

j_gene: TRBJ2-3
v_gene: TRBV6-5
len: 14
d_gene: TRBD2
CDR3aa: CASRTSGGADTQYF

j_gene: TRBJ1-6
v_gene: TRBV20-1
len: 15
d_gene: TRBD1
CDR3aa: CSVLVWDSHNSPLHF

j_gene: TRBJ2-7
v_gene: TRBV18
len: 13
d_gene: NA
CDR3aa: CASSPTAADEQYF

j_gene: TRBJ1-1
v_gene: TRBV6-5
len: 14
d_gene: NA
CDR3aa: CASSSGSLNTEAFF

j_gene: TRBJ1-1
v_gene: TRBV6-5
len: 15
d_gene: TRBD1
CDR3aa: CASSYRNRGGTEAFF

j_gene: TRBJ1-1
v_gene: TRBV2
len: 13
d_gene: NA
CDR3aa: CASSFAFLTEAFF

j_gene: TRBJ1-6
v_gene: TRBV5-1
len: 15
d_gene: NA
CDR3aa: CASSLDRDKDSPLHF

j_gene: TRBJ1-6
v_gene: TRBV5-1
len: 14
d_gene: TRBD1
CDR3aa: CASSEDRGNSPLHF

j_gene: TRBJ2-2
v_gene: TRBV20-1
len: 14
d_gene: NA
CDR3aa: CSARGGVNTGELFF

j_gene: TRBJ2-1
v_gene: TRBV11-2
len: 14
d_gene: NA
CDR3aa: CASSPVGETGEQFF

j_gene: TRBJ2-5
v_gene: TRBV11-2
len: 14
d_gene: NA
CDR3aa: CASSWGSGRETQYF

j_gene: TRBJ2-1
v_gene: TRBV5-1
len: 14
d_gene: NA
CDR3aa: CASSLHGNYNEQFF

j_gene: TRBJ2-7
v_gene: TRBV30
len: 13
d_gene: TRBD2
CDR3aa: CASLAGGSYEQYF

j_gene: TRBJ2-7
v_gene: TRBV23-1
len: 15
d_gene: NA
CDR3aa: CASKARWQGGYEQYF

j_gene: TRBJ1-5
v_gene: TRBV18
len: 15
d_gene: NA
CDR3aa: CASSPPILSNQPQHF

j_gene: TRBJ2-7
v_gene: TRBV6-5
len: 16
d_gene: NA
CDR3aa: CASSYSTGTPTYEQYF

j_gene: TRBJ1-2
v_gene: TRBV18
len: 15
d_gene: TRBD1
CDR3aa: CASSPSPDRNYGYTF

j_gene: TRBJ2-2
v_gene: TRBV27
len: 11
d_gene: NA
CDR3aa: CASGHSGELFF

j_gene: TRBJ2-1
v_gene: TRBV20-1
len: 17
d_gene: NA
CDR3aa: CSAGPDLGGAFYNEQFF

j_gene: TRBJ1-5
v_gene: TRBV24-1
len: 15
d_gene: NA
CDR3aa: CATSDSGLDNQPQHF

j_gene: TRBJ2-2
v_gene: TRBV4-3
len: 16
d_gene: NA
CDR3aa: CASSPSWGSATGELFF

j_gene: TRBJ1-1
v_gene: TRBV12-3/TRBV12-4
len: 12
d_gene: NA
CDR3aa: CASSGPGGEAFF